This TCR beta chain was observed in a study of cytomegalovirus exposure and HLA in healthy donors (dated by TCRdb to 2015 to 2018). Broadly, across the study: An earlier analysis of about 560 of the donors reported roughly 300 Gb of sequence data and 95 million to 140 million unique TCR beta sequences obtained from roughly 180 million T cells. Approximately 300 gigabases of sequencing data and 70 million to 95 million unique TCR sequences made up an early release that covered fewer than 650 HLA-typed donors. Of the roughly 390 genotyped donors, roughly 76% were placed in the genetic ancestry cluster associated with self-reported Caucasian donors. The aim of the study was to test whether cataloging public T cell receptors could identify signatures of past pathogen exposure. The T cell repertoires of around 670 subjects were profiled by immunosequencing and related to cytomegalovirus serostatus. Besides the first cohort of around 670 subjects, a separate validation cohort made up of 120 different subjects was used. To predict cytomegalovirus infection status, the study brought together high-throughput TCR immunosequencing, statistical association of individual TCRs with disease status, and machine learning. In a later analysis, previously published TCR beta repertoires from about 670 donors were re-analyzed and high-resolution HLA genotyping was added so that TCR occurrence patterns could be studied. The later analysis used no new phenotypic data to find candidate immune exposures, relying instead on TCR beta sequences and their occurrence across donors. In an earlier analysis of several hundred of the donors, high-throughput TCR beta sequencing was used to judge whether each TCR beta V gene segment behaved as functional or pseudogenic. Alongside the repertoire data, information on donor age, sex, ethnicity and CMV serostatus was compiled. In a later genetic analysis, genome-wide SNP genotypes for about 65% of the roughly 700 donors were used, and that subset was treated as a discovery cohort. All discovery cohort repertoires had been generated on a single sequencing platform. Class I and class II HLA loci were covered by the typing at four-digit resolution. Typing coverage differed by locus: A, B, C, DRB1 and DQB1 were typed in roughly 620-630 donors, DQA1 in roughly 510, DPA1 in some 570, and DPB1 in around 490. Because of strong linkage in the cohort, roughly five DR-DQ haplotypes were treated as single units for association and clustering. Among roughly 400 genotyped donors of the cohort, an average of approximately 200,000 unique TCR beta nucleotide sequences was sequenced per donor, of which approximately 19% were non-productive. Overall study results and their limits: A later analysis found that TCR association rates varied across HLA loci, with DRB1 alleles showing the most associated TCRs and HLA-C alleles the fewest. In both the original and validation cohorts, the classifier was reported to diagnose cytomegalovirus status with high specificity and sensitivity. HLA typing was unavailable for some donors at each locus, so association tests used only the typed subset. Because counts were too low, about 15 rarely observed V segments, including chromosome 9 orphons, were left out of the earlier analysis of 500 to 650 of the donors. Only TCR beta chains were sequenced in this cohort, and the absence of alpha or paired-chain data limited detectable features. It was suggested by the authors that the approach could potentially be generalized to other disease states and immunological phenotypes. When HLA alleles, especially DR and DQ, strongly co-occurred, attributing TCR associations to individual alleles was difficult. Linkage disequilibrium might explain the correlated functional status among segregating V segments, but an unknown experimental factor could not be ruled out. V-gene and J-gene trimming of TCR beta chains was associated with a missense DCLRE1C variant in a later genetic analysis, and the association was replicated in an independent cohort. A further reported finding was that TCR beta sequences accurately predicted the HLA-A and HLA-B alleles for most subjects in the first cohort. The presence/absence analyses assumed that sequencing depth was roughly uniform across donors, and that assumption may not be true. A few of the identified cytomegalovirus-associated TCR beta chains were confirmed in vitro to be specific for cytomegalovirus antigens. Specific HLA alleles were associated with about 17,000 TCR beta sequences at a false discovery rate of 0.05 in a later analysis. A later analysis found that most CMV-associated TCR beta chains appeared HLA-restricted, with HLA associations seemingly driven largely by CMV exposure. A cluster of highly shared sequence variants was judged likely to be a technical artifact of the sequencing pipeline. Several of the top co-occurrence clusters appeared to be linked to parvovirus B19, influenza, CMV and Epstein-Barr virus, according to a later analysis. Across donors, most TCR sequences were observed very rarely, whereas some public TCRs were present in many individuals. A later genetic analysis reported fewer N-insertions in productive TCRs among donors in an Asian-associated ancestry cluster than the roughly 640-donor mean. The study listed approximately 160 TCR beta chains as associated with cytomegalovirus. Because the 87-base-pair reads could not distinguish some IMGT-functional V segments, including TRBV6-2 and TRBV6-3, those segments were excluded. For the cohort, immune exposure information was limited to CMV serostatus. In an earlier analysis of around 600 of the donors, most TCR beta V segments were observed in productive rearrangements about 87% or about 30% of the time, broadly matching IMGT annotations. In a later analysis, HLA-associated TCR beta chains were found to be more clonally expanded and to have lower generation probabilities than equally common non-associated chains.

This clone was found a few times. It lacks a known antigen. No base-level quality is on record; no much larger clone is a single base apart. To prepare the library, the immunoSEQ multiplex PCR assay was applied. For the multiplex PCR, a mixture combining 60 forward primers for TCR Vbeta segments and 13 reverse primers for TCR Jbeta segments was used. The CDR3 region of rearranged TCR beta genes was amplified from genomic DNA with a multiplex PCR assay. The Illumina HiSeq System was used to sequence the amplified TCR beta libraries as 87-base-pair reads. Processing in the source paper ran as follows. A later analysis counted about 80 million unique TCR beta chains across the 690 or so repertoires, and 10 million to 12 million of these chains were shared by at least two donors. Raw reads were error-corrected and collapsed into unique sequences by a nearest-neighbor algorithm in which closely related sequences were merged to remove PCR and sequencing errors. V, D and J gene segments were assigned by aligning CDR3 sequences to IMGT reference sequences. For a sequence to be retained, a match of at least six nucleotides was required to both a V gene segment and a J gene segment. A rearrangement was called productive if the CDR3 had no stop codons and remained in frame with V and J, and every other rearrangement was called non-productive. CDR3 was defined according to IMGT convention as the region running from the second conserved V-encoded cysteine to the conserved J-encoded phenylalanine. The earlier analysis of some 580 of the donors excluded any sequence lacking an unambiguous match to a single V gene segment. In an earlier analysis of 450 to 750 of the donors, a V segment was called functional when productive rearrangements were above 56.7%, and segregating when the standard deviation between donors exceeded 5%. A statistical classification framework was built to diagnose cytomegalovirus status from the catalog of TCR beta chain sequences. In a later analysis, V and J genes were assigned by comparing TCR nucleotide sequences against IMGT/GENE-DB human TR gene sequences. The TCRdist pipeline was used in a later analysis to assign CDR3 sequences and most-parsimonious VDJ recombination scenarios. A later analysis defined each TCR beta chain by its CDR3 amino acid sequence plus V-gene family, and excluded reads lacking a unique V-gene family. As a way to deal with suspected cross-contamination and a sequencing artifact, a later analysis dropped nearly 600 nucleotide sequences that were highly shared and had low generation probability. In a later analysis, a clonal expansion index was calculated for each public chain from normalized within-repertoire ranks of inferred template counts. In a later analysis, generation probabilities were computed using a VDJ recombination model fitted to out-of-frame rearrangements, and the results were checked against IGoR. Hypergeometric tests were used in a later analysis to score TCR-TCR, TCR-HLA and TCR-CMV co-occurrence, with a repertoire-size bias correction applied to the TCR pairs. To estimate false discovery rates, a later analysis permuted the HLA or CMV assignments 20 times. A later analysis grouped co-occurring TCRs with DBSCAN, adding TCRdist sequence similarity when clustering within HLA-allele-positive subsets. For co-occurrence clustering, repertoires with fewer than 30,000 or more than 120,000 public chains were excluded, along with a handful of repertoires with anomalous nucleotide sharing. The source is immuneACCESS, and TCRdb retained only in-frame sequences with V and J called. Part of the clones is not carried over; for the studies checked, unresolved V genes explain less than half of this, and the remainder is unexplained. V, J and clone size reflect that table, while D and trimming were determined from the DNA. Counted in this sample were about 130,000 clones; about 80% of them appeared once. Around 0.92% of the sample goes to the ten largest clones.

In total, around 600 healthy bone marrow donors made up the cohort. Cohort members were all nominally healthy when sampled, although unrecorded immune exposures were likely present. CMV serostatus was recorded as positive for some 300 and negative for about 55% of the 666 cohort members, whereas no CMV serostatus was recorded for the donor in question. A peripheral blood sample was provided by each donor, and peripheral blood mononuclear cells were used for TCR beta sequencing. Genomic DNA extraction from the blood cell samples was performed with the Qiagen DNeasy Blood Extraction Kit. Counted from cysteine to phenylalanine, this CDR3 has 15 amino acids. Kept here is only the CDR3 DNA, which spans 45 bases and is read in frame from base 1. The germline V gene yields SGHDT for CDR1 and YYEEEE for CDR2. The germline ends are 17 bases apart after V is trimmed by 6 bases and J by 2 bases.

The sequence derives from a human donor in good health. The sample comprised PBMCs. The sequence joins TRBV5-6 to TRBJ2-5; the D gene is perhaps TRBD2, on 5 matching bases. The CDR3 has the sequence CASIGLASYQETQYF. The nucleotide sequence reads as follows: TGTGCCAGCATTGGGTTAGCGAGCTATCAAGAGACCCAGTACTTC.